The subject of this entry is one T cell receptor (beta chain). Its antigen remains unidentified. This CDR3 contains 16 residues. V dropped 4 bases and J dropped 3; count of bases not matched to a gene: 9. Looked up from germline, CDR1 is MNHNS and CDR2 is SASEGT. The sample originates from a study of lymphopenia after photon versus proton radiotherapy. Study-level points and caveats: Authors raise, but do not show, better survival with proton therapy. Relative stability marked proton patients; photon patients lost diversity and naive cells. In patients who died, overall survival fell as post-nadir TCR diversity dropped more. Oligoclonal CD8+ Temra expansion after nadir drove photon patients' diversity drop.

Here immunoSEQ multiplex PCR was the method, and the copy in TCRdb shows in-frame clones only, minus some. The table includes about 24,000 clones, 84% detected once. The clonotype originates from a man aged 35 to 55 with gastric cancer. The specimen comprised peripheral blood, sampled from a patient treated with photon-based radiotherapy. The J gene is TRBJ2-5, the V gene TRBV6-1; 9 bases match TRBD1. CDR3 residues: CASSGRDRDLKETQYF. CDR3 nucleotides: TGTGCCAGCAGTGGCCGGGACAGGGACCTTAAAGAGACCCAGTACTTC.